This TCR beta chain was profiled in a study of OX40 agonist ivuxolimab in advanced cancers. Study at large: Anti-PD-1, anti-PD-L1 or anti-CTLA-4 therapy given earlier was allowed, and 40% had some. Overall study findings and caveats: Also showing low normalized T-cell clonal expansion were some of the nonresponders.

Profiling relied on immunoSEQ multiplex PCR, and the TCRdb table lists in-frame clones only, not all of them. Of 80,000 to 100,000 clones in the sample, about 88% were seen once. Enrollment shut out patients with autoimmune disease history or systemic immunosuppression. CDR3 length equals 15 residues. Per the germline V gene, CDR1 is SGHRS and CDR2 is YFSETQ. V dropped 0 bases and J dropped 2 bases, with 11 bases sitting between them. About this clone: Its antigen is undetermined.

This rearrangement joins TRBV5-1 to TRBJ1-2; D not certain. This clonotype originated in an adult with an advanced solid tumor such as melanoma, head and neck, liver or kidney cancer. The sample consisted of CD4+ or CD8+ T cells sorted from blood, taken in a trial of the OX40 agonist ivuxolimab. For the CDR3, the DNA is TGCGCCAGCAGCTTGGCCGCGGCCAGCAACTATGGCTACACCTTC. This sequence encodes CASSLAAASNYGYTF.